This TCR beta chain was recovered during a study of OX40 agonist ivuxolimab in advanced cancers. Germline loops: CDR1 SGHVS, CDR2 FQNEAQ. The CDR3 covers 13 residues. About this clone: As yet, its antigen is unknown.

Study-level findings and limits: Antigen specificity of clonally expanded peripheral T cells was not established.

The assay was immunoSEQ multiplex PCR, and TCRdb's table has in-frame clones only and misses some. The repertoire holds more than 25,000 clones, with roughly 90% as singletons. This clonotype originated in an adult with an advanced solid tumor such as melanoma, head and neck, liver or kidney cancer. V is TRBV7-8 and J is TRBJ2-5; perhaps TRBD1 as D (5 bases). The tail of the sequence fits TRBJ2-7 better, so the J call may be wrong. The specimen was CD4+ or CD8+ T cells sorted from blood, collected in a trial of the OX40 agonist ivuxolimab. The CDR3 here is CASSLGTGYEQYF. CDR3 nucleotides: TGTGCCAGCAGCTTAGGTACAGGCTACGAGCAGTACTTC.